This T cell receptor (beta chain) was captured in a study of blood T cell repertoires in COVID-19. Across the study: Samples representing acute and convalescent COVID-19 were sourced from the United States, Italy and Spain. T cells, B-cell-depleted T cells, or PBMCs provided the cDNA or gDNA that served as material.

Authors' methods: Using reference gene primer amplification, nucleated cell counts were estimated. Assay: immunoSEQ multiplex PCR; the TCRdb copy retains only in-frame clones and omits some. V, J and clone size were drawn from that table, and D and trimming were deduced from the DNA. Among some 130,000 clones listed, 60% to 80% were seen once. The CDR3 totals 16 residues. The J segment lost 6 bases and the V segment lost 3 bases, leaving 9 bases of the junction unmatched. The germline CDR1 and CDR2 sequences are MNHNS and SASEGT. The specimen sequenced was peripheral blood. The sequence was collected from a woman in her seventies with acute or convalescent COVID-19. The rearrangement uses TRBV6-1 and TRBJ2-3; 10 bases align to TRBD2. The DNA of the CDR3 is TGTGCCAGCAGTGACCAGCGGGGGGGCGCTTCGGATACGCAGTATTTT. The encoded protein is CASSDQRGGASDTQYF.